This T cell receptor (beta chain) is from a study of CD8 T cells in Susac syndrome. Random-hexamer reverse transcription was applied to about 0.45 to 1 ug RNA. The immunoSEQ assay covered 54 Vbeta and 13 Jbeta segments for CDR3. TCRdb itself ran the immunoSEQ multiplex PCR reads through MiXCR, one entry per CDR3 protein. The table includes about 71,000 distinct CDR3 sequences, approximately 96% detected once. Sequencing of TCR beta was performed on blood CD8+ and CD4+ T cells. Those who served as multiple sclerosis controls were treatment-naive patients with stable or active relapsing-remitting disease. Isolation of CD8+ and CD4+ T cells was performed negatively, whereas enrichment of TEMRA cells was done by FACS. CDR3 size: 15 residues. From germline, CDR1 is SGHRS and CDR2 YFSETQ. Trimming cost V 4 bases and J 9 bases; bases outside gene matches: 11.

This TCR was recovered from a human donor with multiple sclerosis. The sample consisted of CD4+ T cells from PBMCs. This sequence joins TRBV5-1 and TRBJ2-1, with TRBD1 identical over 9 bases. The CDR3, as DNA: TGCGCCAGCAGCAGCCAGGGACAGGGACTTGGTGAGCAGTTCTTC. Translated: CASSSQGQGLGEQFF.